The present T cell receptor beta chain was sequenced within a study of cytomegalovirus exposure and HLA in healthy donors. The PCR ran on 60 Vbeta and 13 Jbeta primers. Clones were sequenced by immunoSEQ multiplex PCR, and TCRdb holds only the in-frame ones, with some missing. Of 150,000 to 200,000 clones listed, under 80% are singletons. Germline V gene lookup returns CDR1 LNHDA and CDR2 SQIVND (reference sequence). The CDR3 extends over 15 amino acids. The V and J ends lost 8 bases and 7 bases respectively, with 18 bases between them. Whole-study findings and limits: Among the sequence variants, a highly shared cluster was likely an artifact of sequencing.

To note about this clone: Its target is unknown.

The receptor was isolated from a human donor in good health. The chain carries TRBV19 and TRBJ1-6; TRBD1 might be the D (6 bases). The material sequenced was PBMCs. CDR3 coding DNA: TGTGCCAGTCGACCAAGTCCAGGGGACAATTCACCCCTCCACTTT. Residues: CASRPSPGDNSPLHF. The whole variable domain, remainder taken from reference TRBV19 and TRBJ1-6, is DGGITQSPKYLFRKEGQNVTLSCEQNLNHDAMYWYRQDPGQGLRLIYYSQIVNDFQKGDIAEGYSVSREKKESFPLTVTSAQKNPTAFYLCASRPSPGDNSPLHFGNGTRLTVT.